This T cell receptor (gamma chain) was found in a study of intestinal T cells in coeliac disease. On this clone itself: Other DNA sequences in this sample translate to the same CDR3.

LymphoTrack primers amplified TRG sequences from about 200 ng of biopsy DNA. With CATT, TCRdb re-called clones from the multiplex PCR reads. The sample lists thousands of gamma-chain clones, about 44% occurring once. J gave up 4 bases and V 0 bases, and 2 bases lay outside the gene matches. The CDR3 length is 14 residues. CDR1 and CDR2 (germline): EGSNGY, YDSYNSKV. For each case, the template was genomic DNA from ten approximately 5-µm formalin-fixed paraffin-embedded scrolls. The receptor comes from a human donor with celiac disease. The chain recombines TRGV2 with TRGJP1. The sequenced material came from a duodenal biopsy. The DNA for the CDR3 is TGTGCCACCTGGGACGGGCACACTGGTTGGTTCAAGATATTT. Translating it yields CATWDGHTGWFKIF.